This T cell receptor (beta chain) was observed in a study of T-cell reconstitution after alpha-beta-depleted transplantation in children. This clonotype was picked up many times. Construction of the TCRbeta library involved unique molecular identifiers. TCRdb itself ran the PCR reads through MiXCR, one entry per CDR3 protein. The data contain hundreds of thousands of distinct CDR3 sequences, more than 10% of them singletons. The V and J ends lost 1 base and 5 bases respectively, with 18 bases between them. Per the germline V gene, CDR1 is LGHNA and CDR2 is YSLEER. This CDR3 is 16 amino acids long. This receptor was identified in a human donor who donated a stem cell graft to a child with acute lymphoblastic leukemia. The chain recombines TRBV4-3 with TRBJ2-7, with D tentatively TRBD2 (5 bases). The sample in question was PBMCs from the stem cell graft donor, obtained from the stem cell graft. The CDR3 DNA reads TGCGCCAGCAGCCAAGTTCACCGAGGGTACCCAAACGAGCAGTACTTC. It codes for CASSQVHRGYPNEQYF.